The rows below give T cell receptor beta chains drawn from one sample of a study of T cells in localized non-small cell lung cancer. Sequencing used immunoSEQ multiplex PCR; TCRdb keeps in-frame clones, though not all of them. The table has 4,300 or so clones, 85% to 95% seen once. Here the sequenced sample was peripheral blood, taken before any cancer treatment. The receptors shown here come from a woman aged 35-75 years with stage I lung adenocarcinoma. Both conserved end residues are part of each CDR3. The D gene is left open where the match is weak. Some rows have no size entry. The others give once, few or many, or a class for an expanded clone.

>.|TRBJ2-1|TRBD1|TRBV18
TGTGCCAGCTCACCACGGGACAGGGGGTACAATGAGCAGTTCTTC
CASSPRDRGYNEQFF
>.|TRBJ2-2|TRBD2|TRBV9
TGTGCCAGCAGCCCATGGGCGGGAGGGAACACCGGGGAGCTGTTTTTT
CASSPWAGGNTGELFF
>.|TRBJ2-1|TRBD1|TRBV6-5
TGTGCCACCCGGACCTCCGGGACAGGGGCCAATGAGCAGTTCTTC
CATRTSGTGANEQFF
>.|TRBJ2-7|TRBD2|TRBV28
TGTGCCAGCAGTTACGGGACTAACCCCGAGCAGTACTTC
CASSYGTNPEQYF
>.|TRBJ2-5|.|TRBV4-2
TGTGCCAGCAGCCAAGAACAGCAAGAGACCCAGTACTTC
CASSQEQQETQYF
>once|TRBJ2-7|.|TRBV11-3
TGTGCCAGCAGCCTTAAAGGGGGACTAAGCGGGACCTTTTACGAGCAGTACTTC
CASSLKGGLSGTFYEQYF
>.|TRBJ1-2|.|TRBV15
TGTGCCACCAGCAGAGGGACAGCTAACTATGGCTACACCTTC
CATSRGTANYGYTF
>.|TRBJ2-7|.|TRBV15
TGTGCCACCAGCAGAGCAGTAACGGGGGTTGGAGACGAGCAGTACTTC
CATSRAVTGVGDEQYF
>once|TRBJ2-2|.|TRBV4-2
TGTGCCAGCAGCCAAGTTGGGCAGGTCGGCACCGGGGAGCTGTTTTTT
CASSQVGQVGTGELFF
>.|TRBJ2-3|.|TRBV10-1
TGCGCCAGCAGTCCCCAAGATGGATCGTTAGATACGCAGTATTTT
CASSPQDGSLDTQYF
>.|TRBJ2-7|TRBD1|TRBV5-1
TGCGCCACCGGGACAGATTATTACGAGCAGTACTTC
CATGTDYYEQYF
>.|TRBJ2-7|.|TRBV27
TGTGCCAGCTCGAAACAGGTTATCTACGAGCAGTACTTC
CASSKQVIYEQYF
>.|TRBJ2-7|.|TRBV30
TGTGCCTGGAGTGTACATGCCGACTCCTACGAGCAGTACTTC
CAWSVHADSYEQYF
>.|TRBJ2-3|.|TRBV9
TGTGCCAGCAGCGTAGAAGGTGAGGGGGAGACGTGGACAGATACGCAGTATTTT
CASSVEGEGETWTDTQYF
>.|TRBJ2-7|.|TRBV19
TGTGCCAGTAGTATAGACAAGGGATGGGGGCGTGAGCAGTACTTC
CASSIDKGWGREQYF
>.|TRBJ2-1|TRBD2|TRBV7-9
TGTGCCAGCAGCTCGACTAGCGGGAGTTCCTACAATGAGCAGTTCTTC
CASSSTSGSSYNEQFF
>.|TRBJ1-2|TRBD1|TRBV27
TGTGCCAGCAGTGCCGGGACAGGTCAATATGGCTACACCTTC
CASSAGTGQYGYTF
>.|TRBJ2-7|TRBD2|TRBV6-1
TGTGCCAGCAGTGGACTAGCGGCCTCAGCCGAGCAGTACTTC
CASSGLAASAEQYF
>.|TRBJ2-1|TRBD2|TRBV28
TGTGCCAGCAGTTCCGGACGGGGGGATGAGCAGTTCTTC
CASSSGRGDEQFF
>.|TRBJ2-7|.|TRBV5-6
TGTGCCAGCAGCTGGAGCTCCTACGAGCAGTACTTC
CASSWSSYEQYF
>.|TRBJ1-3|TRBD1|TRBV28
TGTGCCAGCAGTAAGACAGGGGGCATTGGTGGAAACACCATATATTTT
CASSKTGGIGGNTIYF
>.|TRBJ2-1|TRBD2|TRBV19
TGTGCCAGTAGTTCCCGACTAGCGGGGGGCGGTGAGCAGTTCTTC
CASSSRLAGGGEQFF
>once|TRBJ1-4|.|TRBV5-4
TGTGCCAGCAGCTTTGGGGGGGCAGGGGAAAAACTGTTTTTT
CASSFGGAGEKLFF
>.|TRBJ2-1|.|TRBV5-1
TGCGCCAGCAGCTCCCCAGTAGGGGAAAATGAGCAGTTCTTC
CASSSPVGENEQFF
>.|TRBJ1-3|.|TRBV5-1
TGCGCCAGCAGCTTGGTGGGCAGCGGCGACTCTGGAAACACCATATATTTT
CASSLVGSGDSGNTIYF
>.|TRBJ1-4|TRBD1|TRBV28
TGTGCCAGCAGTTCTCACGGGGCAGGGGGCGACTGGAAACTGTTTTTT
CASSSHGAGGDWKLFF
>.|TRBJ1-2|.|TRBV18
TGTGCCAGCTCACCGGTCGCGGGGAGCACTAACTATGGCTACACCTTC
CASSPVAGSTNYGYTF
>.|TRBJ2-7|.|TRBV2
TGTGCCAGCAGACTGGGAACTCTGGCGGCCGAGCAGTACTTC
CASRLGTLAAEQYF
>.|TRBJ2-7|TRBD2|TRBV7-8
TGTGCCAGCAGCTTAGTACTGAATGTCCAGCGGGAGAAGTACGAGCAGTACTTC
CASSLVLNVQREKYEQYF
>.|TRBJ2-3|.|TRBV29-1
TGCAGCGTTGAAAGGGGGGCCACAGATACGCAGTATTTT
CSVERGATDTQYF
>once|TRBJ2-3|.|TRBV6-1
TGTGCCAGCAGTGAAGGGCGGGGTTCGGCGCAGTATTTT
CASSEGRGSAQYF
>.|TRBJ1-2|.|TRBV4-1
TGCGCCAGCAGCCAAGAGTCAGGCCTAGGACGGTATGGCTACACCTTC
CASSQESGLGRYGYTF
>.|TRBJ2-7|.|TRBV10-1
TGCGCCCCAAAGGCACAGAGCCCCAATCCAGACATTTACGAGCAGTACTTC
CAPKAQSPNPDIYEQYF
>.|TRBJ2-7|TRBD2|TRBV5-1
TGCGCCAGCAGCTCCCCCGGGACTAGCATCTACTTC
CASSSPGTSIYF
>once|TRBJ2-7|TRBD2|TRBV7-6
TGTGCCAGCAGCTCTAGCGGGAGAGTGAGCGAGCAGTACTTC
CASSSSGRVSEQYF
>.|TRBJ2-5|.|TRBV19
TGTGCCAGTAGTCCTGGAGGGCGGGAGACCCAGTACTTC
CASSPGGRETQYF
>large|TRBJ2-1|.|TRBV2
TGTGCCAGCAATAATGAAAGGGGACAAAATCACAATGAGCAGTTCTTC
CASNNERGQNHNEQFF
>.|TRBJ2-3|.|TRBV5-1
TGCGCCAGCAGCTCACGCGGAGACCTTGGCACAGATACGCAGTATTTT
CASSSRGDLGTDTQYF
>.|TRBJ2-7|.|TRBV5-1
TGCGCCAGCACTACCGCTGGGGCAGGGGCCGGTGAGCAGTACTTC
CASTTAGAGAGEQYF
>.|TRBJ1-1|.|TRBV5-6
TGTGCCAGCAGCTTGGTCCGGGGGGCTGAAGCTTTCTTT
CASSLVRGAEAFF
>once|TRBJ1-2|TRBD1|TRBV27
TGTGCCAGCAGGCTGACAGGGGGCTCCAACTATGGCTACACCTTC
CASRLTGGSNYGYTF
>.|TRBJ2-3|.|TRBV25-1
TGTGCCAGCAGTGAATCCGTCGGCAGGGCGCCCGGGGATACGCAGTATTTT
CASSESVGRAPGDTQYF
>.|TRBJ2-7|.|TRBV27
TGTGCCAGCAGTCCCCTCCCGGGCGGGAAGACCTACGAGCAGTACTTC
CASSPLPGGKTYEQYF
>.|TRBJ2-2|.|TRBV11-3
TGTGCCAGCAGCCGGGGGTTTGCCGGGGAGCTGTTTTTT
CASSRGFAGELFF
>.|TRBJ1-4|TRBD1|TRBV10-3
TGTGCCATCAGTGAGTCATCCGGGACAGGGGTTGAAAAACTGTTTTTT
CAISESSGTGVEKLFF
>.|TRBJ2-3|.|TRBV7-9
TGTGCCAGCAGCTTAGCTAGAGGCGTCGGCATAGATACGCAGTATTTT
CASSLARGVGIDTQYF
>.|TRBJ1-5|TRBD1|TRBV19
TGTGCCAGTAGTATGAAACCCCGGGACAGCTTCTATAGCAATCAGCCCCAGCATTTT
CASSMKPRDSFYSNQPQHF
>.|TRBJ2-7|.|TRBV7-3
TGTGCCAGCAGCTTTGGTCCCGCTTTTGGCGAGCAGTACTTC
CASSFGPAFGEQYF
>.|TRBJ2-7|.|TRBV27
TGTGCCAGCAGTTTATACAGCCGAGGGGGGGGCCCCTCCTACGAGCAGTACTTC
CASSLYSRGGGPSYEQYF
>.|TRBJ2-7|.|TRBV30
TGTGCCTGGAGCTGGCTGCAAACCTACGAGCAGTACTTC
CAWSWLQTYEQYF
>.|TRBJ1-5|.|TRBV9
TGTGCCAGCAGCTCCCTGAACCGGGGGAATCAGCCCCAGCATTTT
CASSSLNRGNQPQHF
>.|TRBJ2-7|.|TRBV10-3
TGTGCCATCAGTGAGTCAGGGGGGTACGAGCAGTACTTC
CAISESGGYEQYF
>.|TRBJ2-3|TRBD2|TRBV12-5
TGTGCTAGTGCCACCGCGACTAGCGGGAGTACAGATACGCAGTATTTT
CASATATSGSTDTQYF
>.|TRBJ2-7|.|TRBV27
TGTGCCACCAGCCCCCGGGACAAAAACTCCTACGAGCAGTACTTC
CATSPRDKNSYEQYF
>.|TRBJ2-7|TRBD2|TRBV30
TGTGCCTTCGGGGGGTCCTACGAGCAGTACTTC
CAFGGSYEQYF
>once|TRBJ2-3|.|TRBV25-1
TGTGCCAGCAGTACCGGACAGAGCACAGATACGCAGTATTTT
CASSTGQSTDTQYF
>.|TRBJ1-2|.|TRBV10-2
TGCGCCAGCACGTACTTGGGTGGCTACACCTTC
CASTYLGGYTF
>.|TRBJ1-2|TRBD1|TRBV9
TGTGCCAGCAGCGTTCAGGGGGAGGGGAGGACGAGCTACACCTTC
CASSVQGEGRTSYTF
>.|TRBJ1-1|.|TRBV18
TGTGCCAGCTCACCACGACAGGCGGGCACTGAAGCTTTCTTT
CASSPRQAGTEAFF
>.|TRBJ1-1|.|TRBV7-6
TGTGCCAGCAGCTTAAACCCCGGGGTAAACACTGAAGCTTTCTTT
CASSLNPGVNTEAFF